This is a list of T cell receptor beta chains from one sample in a study of control samples from healthy donors and cancer patients. Produced via immunoSEQ multiplex PCR; TCRdb's table is partial and in-frame only. The sample lists 80,000 to 100,000 clones; 92% were seen once. The sample consisted of blood. The receptors originated from a human donor in good health. The donor label of this sample is uncertain. Both conserved end residues are part of each CDR3. Size tells how often a clone was seen (once, few, many) or the class of an expanded clone, and some rows leave it out.

cdr3_aa: CASSDSNRNTEAFF
clone_size: once
v_call: TRBV6-5

cdr3_aa: CASSQRASGENEQFF
clone_size: -
v_call: TRBV3-1/TRBV3-2

cdr3_aa: CASSQGEAVGGELFF
clone_size: -
v_call: TRBV3-1/TRBV3-2

cdr3_aa: CASQTGVGTEAFF
clone_size: once
v_call: TRBV30

cdr3_aa: CAVQGAYEQYF
clone_size: once
v_call: TRBV10-3

cdr3_aa: CASSQKSSTDTQYF
clone_size: -
v_call: TRBV4-2

cdr3_aa: CASSPFGETQYF
clone_size: -
v_call: TRBV7-9

cdr3_aa: CATSHRLSFRSAHTEAFF
clone_size: -
v_call: TRBV15

cdr3_aa: CASSLPNYGYTF
clone_size: -
v_call: TRBV6-2/TRBV6-3

cdr3_aa: CASSPRDSRTHGELFF
clone_size: -
v_call: TRBV7-3

cdr3_aa: CASSAGEGMAFF
clone_size: -
v_call: TRBV2

cdr3_aa: CASNGNRNTEAFF
clone_size: -
v_call: TRBV10-2

cdr3_aa: CASSEMGRTGNQPQHF
clone_size: -
v_call: TRBV2

cdr3_aa: CASSLDRLGNSALHF
clone_size: once
v_call: TRBV7-2

cdr3_aa: CASMALGQLYEQYF
clone_size: -
v_call: TRBV2

cdr3_aa: CASSIKTGSSYGYTF
clone_size: -
v_call: TRBV19

cdr3_aa: CASSPRDNYNSPLHF
clone_size: -
v_call: TRBV5-6

cdr3_aa: CASSYADRVEAFF
clone_size: -
v_call: TRBV6-5

cdr3_aa: CASRKSGGNNEQFF
clone_size: -
v_call: TRBV6-8

cdr3_aa: CATSGRPEVTANYGYTF
clone_size: -
v_call: TRBV15

cdr3_aa: CASSLGLVSDTQYF
clone_size: once
v_call: TRBV11-2

cdr3_aa: CASSQGVNIGVGEKLFF
clone_size: -
v_call: TRBV3-1/TRBV3-2

cdr3_aa: CASSVGQQNQETQYF
clone_size: once
v_call: TRBV9

cdr3_aa: CASSEGGGYRLNTEAFF
clone_size: -
v_call: TRBV6-1

cdr3_aa: CASSREEGGRSDTQYF
clone_size: -
v_call: TRBV3-1/TRBV3-2

cdr3_aa: CASSVQGASYGYTF
clone_size: -
v_call: TRBV9

cdr3_aa: CASSLDYGSNYEQYF
clone_size: -
v_call: TRBV11-2

cdr3_aa: CASSLAGTENYGYTF
clone_size: -
v_call: TRBV7-8

cdr3_aa: CAISAEGGGGELFF
clone_size: -
v_call: TRBV10-3

cdr3_aa: CASSQGTGTTDTQYF
clone_size: -
v_call: TRBV4-3

cdr3_aa: CASSPDRQVYGYTF
clone_size: -
v_call: TRBV5-1

cdr3_aa: CASSGENTEAFF
clone_size: -
v_call: TRBV6-5

cdr3_aa: CASRVTSGGTQYF
clone_size: -
v_call: TRBV19

cdr3_aa: CSAERGETQYF
clone_size: -
v_call: TRBV20-1

cdr3_aa: CASRTVNIQYF
clone_size: -
v_call: TRBV2

cdr3_aa: CASSQDQDRGRGYTF
clone_size: -
v_call: TRBV4-3

cdr3_aa: CASSPGQGGNTIYF
clone_size: -
v_call: TRBV18

cdr3_aa: CASSAENTEAFF
clone_size: -
v_call: TRBV2

cdr3_aa: CASSLVGQGGTNNSPLHF
clone_size: -
v_call: TRBV7-6

cdr3_aa: CASSARLAGRTDTQYF
clone_size: -
v_call: TRBV19

cdr3_aa: CSASRRPEAFF
clone_size: -
v_call: TRBV20-1

cdr3_aa: CASQREWGIYGYTF
clone_size: -
v_call: TRBV10-1

cdr3_aa: CASSAEGAVAEKLFF
clone_size: -
v_call: TRBV7-2

cdr3_aa: CASSQAAGHGELFF
clone_size: -
v_call: TRBV3-1/TRBV3-2

cdr3_aa: CASSGGTSNEQFF
clone_size: -
v_call: TRBV5-1

cdr3_aa: CASTRTGATEAFF
clone_size: -
v_call: TRBV2

cdr3_aa: CASSVRPGNLDTGELFF
clone_size: once
v_call: TRBV9

cdr3_aa: CASGRTTGELFF
clone_size: -
v_call: TRBV6-5

cdr3_aa: CASSKPFESGGLDGEQYF
clone_size: -
v_call: TRBV19

cdr3_aa: CAWSAQMGVKETQYF
clone_size: -
v_call: TRBV30

cdr3_aa: CASSLGQGGFNEQFF
clone_size: once
v_call: TRBV7-8

cdr3_aa: CASTQTGNTEAFF
clone_size: -
v_call: TRBV2

cdr3_aa: CAISESIRRKDEKLFF
clone_size: -
v_call: TRBV10-3

cdr3_aa: CASSLWQGNQPQHF
clone_size: -
v_call: TRBV5-6

cdr3_aa: CASSQIGGYNEQFF
clone_size: -
v_call: TRBV3-1/TRBV3-2

cdr3_aa: CASSLVTTSTDTQYF
clone_size: -
v_call: TRBV5-6

cdr3_aa: CASSPDRDAEAFF
clone_size: -
v_call: TRBV3-1/TRBV3-2

cdr3_aa: CASSVAGGPGNEQFF
clone_size: -
v_call: TRBV2

cdr3_aa: CASSLMDRERTEAFF
clone_size: -
v_call: TRBV5-6